This T cell receptor beta chain was recovered during a study of immune heterogeneity within non-small cell lung tumors. Overall study context: With respect to histology, the tumors encompassed several squamous cell carcinomas, around 9 non-squamous carcinomas and 1 not otherwise specified.

Trimming took 5 bases from V and 3 from J, leaving 14 bases between them. The CDR3 is 15 amino acids. Germline V lookup: CDR1 SGHTA, CDR2 FQGNSA. Study results and limitations: Different tumor locations in one patient shared dominant CDR3 beta clonotypes yet harbored unique high-frequency clones. Local tumor mutational burden correlated moderately but significantly with local T-cell clonality (R about 0.3). Between individual patients, the high-frequency T-cell receptor beta clonotypes largely differed.

Multiplex PCR amplified the TCR beta CDR3 region. Its first round ran for nine to eleven cycles with 32 V and 13 J primers. TCRdb reprocessed the multiplex PCR reads via MiXCR and lists one record per CDR3 protein. The sample gives 10,000 to 12,000 distinct CDR3 sequences, almost 30% of which show up once; roughly 7.4% is in the top ten. This clonotype was detected ten times or more. Its antigen is undetermined. TCRs were amplified from roughly 650 ng gDNA of bulk tumor per sample. Primary tumors were biopsied several times each, far apart, intraoperatively. Patients underwent curative surgery for non-small cell lung cancer (untreated and newly diagnosed).

The chain is built from TRBV7-2 and TRBJ2-1; the D is unclear. Input material: lung tumor tissue. The sequence was obtained from an older woman with non-small cell lung cancer. The CDR3 loop reads CASSPRSGGYNEQFF. For the CDR3, the DNA is TGTGCCAGCAGCCCCCGGTCCGGCGGCTACAATGAGCAGTTCTTC. Drawing the rest from reference TRBV7-2 and TRBJ2-1, the complete variable domain is GAGVSQSPSNKVTEKGKDVELRCDPISGHTALYWYRQSLGQGLEFLIYFQGNSAPDKSGLPSDRFSAERTGGSVSTLTIQRTQQEDSAVYLCASSPRSGGYNEQFFGPGTRLTVL.